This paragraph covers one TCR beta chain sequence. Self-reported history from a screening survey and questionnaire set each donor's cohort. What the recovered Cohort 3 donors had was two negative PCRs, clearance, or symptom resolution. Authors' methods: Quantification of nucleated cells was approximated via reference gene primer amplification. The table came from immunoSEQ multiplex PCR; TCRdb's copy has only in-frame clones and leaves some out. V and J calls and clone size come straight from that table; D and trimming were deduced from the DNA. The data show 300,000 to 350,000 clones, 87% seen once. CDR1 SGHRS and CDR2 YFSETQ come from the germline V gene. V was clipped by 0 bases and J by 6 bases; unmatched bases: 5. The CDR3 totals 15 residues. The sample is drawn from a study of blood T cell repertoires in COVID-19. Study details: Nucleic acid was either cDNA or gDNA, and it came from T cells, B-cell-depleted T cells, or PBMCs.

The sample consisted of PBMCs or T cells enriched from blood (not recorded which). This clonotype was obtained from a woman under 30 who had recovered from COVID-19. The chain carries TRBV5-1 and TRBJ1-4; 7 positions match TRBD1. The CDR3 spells CASSLGQGVDEKLFF. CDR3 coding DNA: TGCGCCAGCAGCTTGGGTCAGGGGGTGGATGAAAAACTGTTTTTT.